A single sample is the source of the 19 T cell receptor beta chains below, sequenced in a study of T-cell reconstitution after alpha-beta-depleted transplantation in children (dated by TCRdb to 2016 to 2018). The treatment or condition label for this specimen denotes: allogeneic hematopoietic cell transplantation with graft depleted of TCRalphabeta T cells and CD19 B cells. Library preparation employed PCR. The sample was run on an Illumina HiSeq 2500. TCR library preparation used molecular barcoding, with unique molecular identifiers applied to normalize quantification of the TCRbeta repertoire. TCRdb reworked the public reads: Q25 trimming with fastp, MiXCR clone assembly, productive beta chains retained. Each entry is one CDR3 protein sequence, shown with its most common DNA and genes. The sample contains about 76,000 distinct CDR3 sequences, 13% to 15% of them found a single time. The ten largest account for 25% to 30% of the sample.

The source was PBMCs, mostly from graft donor cells, collected 180 days after TCRalphabeta/CD19-depleted stem cell transplant. These receptors were obtained from a male patient under 10 years old who had a stem cell transplant for acute lymphoblastic leukemia, so the T cells may come from the graft donor.

This clonotype was found a few times. This chain uses TRBV7-8 with TRBJ1-5; D uncertain. This CDR3 region has 13 residues. Trimming left V 2 bases short and J 4 bases short, with 6 bases between. Germline V gene lookup returns CDR1 SGHVS and CDR2 FQNEAQ. CDR3 DNA: TGTGCCAGCAGCTTACGTAGGAATCAGCCCCAGCATTTT. It codes for CASSLRRNQPQHF.

This clonotype was detected a few times. The chain joins TRBV12-3 or TRBV12-4 to TRBJ2-1; tentative D call: TRBD2 (7 bases). The CDR3 consists of 18 residues. V was pared by 6 bases and J by 4 bases, with 25 bases between. DNA for the CDR3: TGTGCCAGCAGCCGTTATGTGGGGGGGGCTCGATCTTACAATGAGCAGTTCTTC. This codes for CASSRYVGGARSYNEQFF.

This chain uses TRBV29-1 with TRBJ1-5; tentative D call: TRBD1 (6 bases). The V gene's germline CDR1 is SQVTM and CDR2 ANQGSEA. The CDR3 spans 13 residues. V lost 4 bases and J lost 7, with 14 bases in between. The CDR3 DNA is TGCAGCGTTGTGAGGGACAAAGGCCAGCCCCAGCATTTT. This sequence encodes CSVVRDKGQPQHF.

Regarding this clonotype: Sequence at one end of the junction differs from germline and may be a read error. The rearrangement joins TRBV9 to TRBJ2-7; 8 bases match TRBD1. The CDR3 spans 15 residues. Germline V gives CDR1 SGDLS, CDR2 YYNGEE. The CDR3 protein is CAGSVAGTGSYEQYF. The CDR3 DNA reads as TGTGCCGGCAGCGTAGCCGGGACAGGCTCGTACGAGCAGTACTTC.

This clonotype was found a few times. This sequence joins TRBV28 and TRBJ1-2, with TRBD1 as a possible D gene (6 bases). CDR1 is MDHEN, CDR2 SYDVKM, per germline. The CDR3 is 14 residues long. Trimming left V 4 bases short and J 3 bases short, with 12 bases between. The CDR3 nucleotides read TGTGCCAGCAGTTCGGGCAGGGGTGACTATGGCTACACCTTC. Translated: CASSSGRGDYGYTF.

V and J are TRBV5-1 and TRBJ2-2; 7 positions agree with TRBD2. The CDR3 has 17 amino acids. V trimming: 1 base; J trimming: 8 bases; junction bases outside the gene matches: 14. Germline CDR1 and CDR2: SGHRS and YFSETQ. The CDR3 loop reads CASSLKTAGTLLGELFF. In DNA, the CDR3 is TGCGCCAGCAGCTTGAAAACAGCGGGGACTCTACTTGGGGAGCTGTTTTTT.

The CDR3 DNA sequence: TGTGCCACCAGCCGCTCCGGATTAGCGGTTCCACAACAGACCCAGTACTTC. It yields the protein CATSRSGLAVPQQTQYF. The V gene is TRBV15, the J gene TRBJ2-5; the D gene is possibly TRBD2 (6 bases). The CDR3 has 17 amino acids. Between the trimmed V and J ends, which lost 5 bases and 6 bases, there was a span of 25 bases. The germline V gene has CDR1 LNHNV and CDR2 YYDKDF (reference sequence).

This clonotype was seen a handful of times. The chain is built from TRBV7-6 and TRBJ1-2; D is perhaps TRBD1 (6 bases). CDR1 is SGHVS, CDR2 FNYEAQ, per germline. V lost 1 base and J 8 bases, leaving 11 bases between the germline ends. This CDR3 contains 13 residues. CDR3 coding DNA: TGTGCCAGCAGCTTAGTAGGGGGGAACGGCTACACCTTC. It specifies CASSLVGGNGYTF.

The J gene is TRBJ2-3, the V gene TRBV5-1; no firm D call. The CDR3 is 13 residues long. The germline gives CDR1 SGHRS, CDR2 YFSETQ. V was cut by 4 bases and J by 2 bases, with 8 bases left in between. The CDR3 bases are TGCGCCAGCAGCGGGTCCTCCACAGATACGCAGTATTTT. This gives the protein CASSGSSTDTQYF.

There are many counts of this clonotype. The chain has TRBV10-3 and TRBJ1-1, with D unresolved. Germline CDR1 and CDR2: ENHRY and SYGVKD. Trimming took off 7 bases at V and 4 bases at J, with 10 bases between the two ends. The CDR3 sequence is 12 residues long. The CDR3 reads CAITTEGTEAFF. The CDR3 DNA is TGTGCCATCACTACCGAGGGCACTGAAGCTTTCTTT.

The V gene is TRBV11-2, the J gene TRBJ2-3, with 15 nucleotides matching TRBD2. The CDR3 covers 16 residues. CDR1 and CDR2 from the germline V gene are SGHAT and FQNNGV. J was trimmed by 4 bases and V by 5 bases; bases with no gene match: 4. This chain's CDR3 is CASSLRTSGGADTQYF. In DNA, the CDR3 is TGTGCCAGCAGCCTCAGGACTAGCGGGGGGGCAGATACGCAGTATTTT.

This clonotype was counted between two and nine times. CDR3 coding DNA: TGTGCCAGCAGCCAAGATAGCCCTTGGACTAGCGGGGGCCTAGGAGGCACAGATACGCAGTATTTT. This codes for CASSQDSPWTSGGLGGTDTQYF. The chain uses TRBV3-1 and TRBJ2-3; 13 bases line up with TRBD2. This CDR3 comprises 22 residues. V lost 0 bases, J lost 1 base, and 16 bases stayed unmatched. The germline gives CDR1 LGHDT, CDR2 YNNKEL (reference sequence).

The chain carries TRBV28 and TRBJ2-7; D remains ambiguous. CDR1 and CDR2 (germline): MDHEN, SYDVKM. The germline V and J ends were trimmed by 2 bases and 4 bases, with 9 bases remaining between them. CDR3 size: 13 residues. This CDR3 reads CASSLLSPYEQYF. The CDR3 bases are TGTGCCAGCAGTTTACTCTCTCCTTACGAGCAGTACTTC.

V usage is TRBV20-1 and J usage is TRBJ2-3; TRBD1 might be the D (6 bases). The germline gives CDR1 DFQATT, CDR2 SNEGSKA (reference sequence). The CDR3 is 14 residues long. Trimming removed 3 bases at V and 4 bases at J, with 14 bases between. This CDR3 is CSASVAKGADTQYF. The CDR3 DNA is TGCAGTGCTAGCGTGGCGAAGGGGGCAGATACGCAGTATTTT.

This clonotype was seen more than once but under ten times. The chain links TRBV12-3 or TRBV12-4 to TRBJ1-2; D gene uncertain. V dropped 5 bases and J dropped 8 bases, with 12 bases sitting between them. The CDR3 contains 12 residues. Here the CDR3 reads CASSGELWGYTF. The CDR3 coding sequence is TGTGCCAGCAGTGGGGAATTGTGGGGCTACACCTTC.

V gene TRBV5-1 combines with J gene TRBJ2-3, with D possibly matching TRBD2 (6 bases). In germline, CDR1 is SGHRS, CDR2 YFSETQ. The CDR3 length is 15 residues. V lost 0 bases to trimming and J lost 6 bases, with 14 bases between them. The CDR3 reads CASSLEAYGGDTQYF. The CDR3 DNA follows: TGCGCCAGCAGCTTGGAAGCATATGGGGGGGATACGCAGTATTTT. Complete variable domain (other parts from reference TRBV5-1 and TRBJ2-3): KAGVTQTPRYLIKTRGQQVTLSCSPISGHRSVSWYQQTPGQGLQFLFEYFSETQRNKGNFPGRFSGRQFSNSRSEMNVSTLELGDSALYLCASSLEAYGGDTQYFGPGTRLTVL.

The table lists this clonotype with a few counts. This sequence joins TRBV5-1 and TRBJ1-1, with 7 positions matching TRBD1. Germline trimming cut 2 bases from V and 3 bases from J; bases unmatched to any gene: 10. Per the germline V gene, CDR1 is SGHRS and CDR2 is YFSETQ. The length of the CDR3 is 16 residues. The CDR3: CASSFQGGRVDTEAFF. The CDR3 DNA reads as TGCGCCAGCAGCTTCCAGGGGGGGCGAGTCGACACTGAAGCTTTCTTT.

A few counts support this clonotype. The chain carries TRBV21-1 and TRBJ2-3; the table calls TRBD1, which could not be checked here. TRBV21-1 is tagged as a pseudogene. The CDR3 is 16 residues long. As DNA, the CDR3 is TGTGCCAGCAGCAAAGCGCGGCAGGACGCCCGACACGTACAGTATTTT. Translation gives CASSKARQDARHVQYF.

This clonotype has a handful of counts. The chain employs TRBV20-1 and TRBJ2-1, with 9 bases that match TRBD2. CDR3 length: 14 amino acids. V was pared by 3 bases and J by 6 bases, with 6 bases of the junction left unmatched. Germline CDR1 and CDR2: DFQATT and SNEGSKA (reference sequence). CDR3 DNA: TGCAGTGCTAGGTCCCGACTAGCGGCCAATGAGCAGTTCTTC. It yields the protein CSARSRLAANEQFF.